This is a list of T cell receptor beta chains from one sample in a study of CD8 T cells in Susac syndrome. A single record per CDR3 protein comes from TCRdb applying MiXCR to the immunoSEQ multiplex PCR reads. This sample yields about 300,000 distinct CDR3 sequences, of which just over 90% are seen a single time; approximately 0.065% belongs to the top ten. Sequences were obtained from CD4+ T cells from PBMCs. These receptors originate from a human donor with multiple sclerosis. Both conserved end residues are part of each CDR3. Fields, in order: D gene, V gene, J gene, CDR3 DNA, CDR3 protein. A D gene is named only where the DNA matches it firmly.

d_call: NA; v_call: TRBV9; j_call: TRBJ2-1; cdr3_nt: TGTGCCAGCAGCGTAGGGGCCTTAGGGGGCAATGAGCAGTTCTTC; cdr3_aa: CASSVGALGGNEQFF
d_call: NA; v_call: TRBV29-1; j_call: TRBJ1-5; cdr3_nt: TGCAGCGTTGTCCTGACAGTGTCTGGTCAGCCCCAGCATTTT; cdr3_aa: CSVVLTVSGQPQHF
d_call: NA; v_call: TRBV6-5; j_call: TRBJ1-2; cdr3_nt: TGTGCCAGCAGCCGCAAACCCGACCTGTATGGCTACACCTTC; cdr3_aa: CASSRKPDLYGYTF
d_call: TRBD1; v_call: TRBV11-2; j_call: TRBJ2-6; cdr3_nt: TGTGCCAGCAGCCCCCGGACAGGGGGCTTTCGACTCTCTGGGGCCAACGTCCTGACTTTC; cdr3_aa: CASSPRTGGFRLSGANVLTF
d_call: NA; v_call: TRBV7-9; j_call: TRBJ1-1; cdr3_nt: TGTGCCAGCAGCTTAGAAACAGTCGTACGGGCTTTCTTT; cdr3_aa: CASSLETVVRAFF
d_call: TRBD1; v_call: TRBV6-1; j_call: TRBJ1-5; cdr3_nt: TGTGCCAGCAGTCCCCGACAGGGGTATAGCAATCAGCCCCAGCATTTT; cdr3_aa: CASSPRQGYSNQPQHF
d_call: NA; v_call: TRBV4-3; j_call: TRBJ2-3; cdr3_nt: TGCGCCAGCAGCCATCTGGGACTGATCACAGATACGCAGTATTTT; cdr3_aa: CASSHLGLITDTQYF
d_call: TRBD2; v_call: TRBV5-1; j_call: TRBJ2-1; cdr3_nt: TGCGCCAGCAGCTTATCTAGCGGGAGGAGCTCCTACAATGAGCAGTTCTTC; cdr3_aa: CASSLSSGRSSYNEQFF
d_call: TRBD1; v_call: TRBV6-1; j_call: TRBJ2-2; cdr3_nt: TGTGCCAGTCAAGAACAGGGGCCTGAGAACACCGGGGAGCTGTTTTTT; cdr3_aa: CASQEQGPENTGELFF
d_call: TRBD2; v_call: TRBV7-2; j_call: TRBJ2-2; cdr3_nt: TGTGCCAGCAGCTTAGTACCTAGCGGGAGTGCCGGGGAGCTGTTTTTT; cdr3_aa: CASSLVPSGSAGELFF
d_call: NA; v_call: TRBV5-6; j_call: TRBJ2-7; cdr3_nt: TGTGCCAGCAGCTTGAAGTCCGGCGGGACACCACTCTACGAGCAGTACTTC; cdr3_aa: CASSLKSGGTPLYEQYF
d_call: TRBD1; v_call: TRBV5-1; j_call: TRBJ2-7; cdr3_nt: TGCGCCAGCAGCCCCTGGACAGGGGTCTCCTACGAGCAGTACTTC; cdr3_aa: CASSPWTGVSYEQYF
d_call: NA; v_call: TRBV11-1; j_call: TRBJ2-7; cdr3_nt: TGTGCCAGCAGTTCCGACAGGCACAGCTCCTACGAGCAGTACTTC; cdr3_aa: CASSSDRHSSYEQYF
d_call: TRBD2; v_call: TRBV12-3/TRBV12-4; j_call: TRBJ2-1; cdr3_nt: TGTGCCAGTACACGGGGACTAGCGGGAGGAAATGAGCAGTTCTTC; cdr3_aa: CASTRGLAGGNEQFF
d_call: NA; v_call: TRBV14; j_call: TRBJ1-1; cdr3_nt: TGTGCCAGCAGCCAGGTCCTGACAGCCCCCCGGAACACTGAAGCTTTCTTT; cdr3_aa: CASSQVLTAPRNTEAFF
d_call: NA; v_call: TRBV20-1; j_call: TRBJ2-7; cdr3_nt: TGCAGTGCTAGAGCCTCCGGACTTGTCCACTACGAGCAGTACTTC; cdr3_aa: CSARASGLVHYEQYF
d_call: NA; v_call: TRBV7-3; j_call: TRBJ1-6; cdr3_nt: TGTGCCAGCAGCTTAAACGGGGGGACCAATAATTCACCCCTCCACTTT; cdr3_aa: CASSLNGGTNNSPLHF